The 15 T cell receptor beta chains in this list originate from one sample, sequenced in a study of blood T cells in healthy people across ages (dated by TCRdb to between 2015 and 2017). The library came from 5' RACE. Sequencing instrument: Illumina HiSeq 2500. A second PCR of about 7 to 12 cycles was run with a J-beta primer mix and a sample-barcoded 5' primer. In-frame beta chains were kept once TCRdb had trimmed the public reads at Q25 with fastp and called clones with MiXCR. Merged by CDR3 protein, the rows form single entries marked with the most common genes and DNA. Within this sample are 800,000 to 950,000 distinct CDR3 sequences, with roughly 50% of them counted one time only. Of the sample, about an eighth is held by the ten largest clones. Source material: blood. The receptors were gathered from a young man in good health.

The rearrangement uses TRBV4-2 and TRBJ2-7, with D possibly matching TRBD1 (5 bases). CDR3 length: 15 residues. The germline V gene encodes CDR1 LGHNA and CDR2 YNFKEQ. Trimming shortened V by 6 bases and J by 2 bases, and 17 bases separated the two germline ends. CDR3 loop: CASRHLDTPAYEQYF. In DNA, the CDR3 is TGTGCCAGCAGGCACCTGGACACGCCAGCCTACGAGCAGTACTTC.

The V call is TRBV28, the J call TRBJ1-1; 11 nucleotides agree with TRBD1. V was clipped by 4 bases and J by 4 bases; unmatched bases: 8. CDR1 is MDHEN, CDR2 SYDVKM, per germline. The length of the CDR3 is 16 residues. The CDR3 is CASSSGQGAIITEAFF. DNA of the CDR3: TGTGCCAGCAGTTCCGGACAGGGGGCGATAATCACTGAAGCTTTCTTT.

The rearrangement uses TRBV4-2 and TRBJ2-1; D is possibly TRBD1 or TRBD2 (5 bases each). The DNA matches TRBJ2-7 better at its end, which makes the J call doubtful. The CDR3 length is 17 residues. CDR1 LGHNA and CDR2 YNFKEQ come from the germline V gene. The CDR3 reads CASSRGAAGSSYNEQYF. The CDR3 coding sequence is TGTGCCAGCAGCCGAGGGGCGGCAGGGAGCTCCTACAATGAGCAGTACTTC.

J is TRBJ1-1 and V is TRBV6-4; D gene unclear. The CDR3 consists of 13 residues. The ends were cut back, 0 bases at V and 6 bases at J, with 8 bases in the middle. CDR1 and CDR2 from the germline V gene are MRHNA and SNTAGT. CDR3 loop: CASSDSGLSEAFF. The CDR3 DNA follows: TGTGCCAGCAGTGACTCAGGGCTCTCTGAAGCTTTCTTT.

This clonotype has ten or more counts. The CDR3 protein is CASSSQNPSYGYTF. The CDR3 nucleotides read TGTGCCAGCAGTTCACAGAACCCCTCCTATGGCTACACCTTC. The V call is TRBV28, the J call TRBJ1-2; D is undetermined. V was pared by 4 bases and J by 4 bases, with 13 bases between. CDR1 MDHEN and CDR2 SYDVKM come from the germline V gene. The CDR3 spans 14 residues.

This rearrangement joins TRBV7-2 to TRBJ2-3; TRBD2 aligns across 9 bases. CDR3 size: 15 residues. With V trimmed by 5 bases and J by 2 bases, 5 bases remained unmatched. From germline, CDR1 is SGHTA and CDR2 FQGNSA. The CDR3: CASSPGTSHTDTQYF. DNA of the CDR3: TGTGCCAGCAGCCCCGGGACTAGCCACACAGATACGCAGTATTTT. Full variable domain (outside the CDR3, taken from reference TRBV7-2 and TRBJ2-3): GAGVSQSPSNKVTEKGKDVELRCDPISGHTALYWYRQSLGQGLEFLIYFQGNSAPDKSGLPSDRFSAERTGGSVSTLTIQRTQQEDSAVYLCASSPGTSHTDTQYFGPGTRLTVL.

Concerning this clonotype: Just one base apart from a much larger clone, this may be a read error. The genes are TRBV28 and TRBJ2-1, with 7 bases aligning to TRBD1. Germline V gives CDR1 MDHEN, CDR2 SYDVKM. CDR3 length equals 16 residues. CDR3: CASSSPGGTHTDERFF. CDR3 DNA sequence: TGTGCCAGCAGTTCACCAGGGGGTACGCACACGGATGAGCGGTTCTTC.

V usage is TRBV4-2 and J usage is TRBJ1-1; the match to TRBD1 covers 10 bases. V lost 8 bases and J lost 9; bases outside the gene matches: 12. The germline V gene has CDR1 LGHNA and CDR2 YNFKEQ. This CDR3 has 14 amino acids. The CDR3 coding sequence is TGTGCCAGCGGGACAGGGGTTGGAACAGGTAAAGCTTTCTTT. Its protein is CASGTGVGTGKAFF.

This rearrangement joins TRBV12-3 or TRBV12-4 to TRBJ1-2, with D uncertain. Trimming cost V 5 bases and J 4 bases, with 14 bases left between them. This CDR3 comprises 14 residues. The CDR3 loop reads CASSSPSKTYGYTF. The CDR3, as DNA: TGTGCCAGCAGTAGTCCGTCTAAGACCTATGGCTACACCTTC.

This clonotype has a single count. At one of its ends the junction is not consistent with the germline gene, which may arise from a read error. CDR3 sequence: CASRTQGAGPYNEQFF. In DNA, the CDR3 is TGTGCTAGCAGGACACAGGGAGCGGGCCCTTACAATGAGCAGTTCTTT. This sequence joins TRBV2 and TRBJ2-1; D is possibly TRBD1 or TRBD2 (6 bases each). The length of the CDR3 is 16 residues. Germline V gene data show CDR1 as SNHLY and CDR2 as FYNNEI.

This clonotype was counted a few times. CDR3 sequence: CASSLLMTGTYEQYF. CDR3 bases: TGCGCCAGCAGCCTTCTTATGACAGGTACCTACGAGCAGTACTTC. The chain links TRBV5-1 to TRBJ2-7; TRBD1 is a possible D gene (6 bases). Germline CDR1 and CDR2: SGHRS and YFSETQ. The CDR3 contains 15 residues. V lost 4 bases to trimming and J lost 2 bases, with 16 bases between them.

This sequence joins TRBV9 and TRBJ1-2; 8 bases match TRBD1. J was trimmed by 4 bases and V by 3 bases; bases with no gene match: 8. Germline loops: CDR1 SGDLS, CDR2 YYNGEE. The CDR3 loop spans 15 amino acids. CDR3 residues: CASSDPDRVGYGYTF. In nucleotides, the CDR3 is TGTGCCAGCAGCGACCCGGACAGGGTCGGCTATGGCTACACCTTC.

The chain uses TRBV6-2 or TRBV6-3 and TRBJ2-7, with TRBD1 identical over 8 bases. The CDR3 is 13 amino acids. V was clipped by 4 bases and J by 6 bases; unmatched bases: 5. Per the germline V gene, CDR1 is MNHEY and CDR2 is SVGEGT. In DNA, the CDR3 is TGTGCCAGCAGTTCCGGGACAGGTTTCGAGCAGTACTTC. Its translation is CASSSGTGFEQYF.

The chain couples TRBV6-5 to TRBJ2-3, with TRBD2 matching 11 bases. After removal of 2 bases from V and 2 bases from J, the junction contained 12 bases not matched to a gene. Germline assignment: CDR1 MNHEY and CDR2 SVGAGI. This CDR3 spans 19 amino acids. The CDR3 sequence: CASSYPTSGVKLYTDTQYF. CDR3 sequence (DNA): TGTGCCAGCAGTTACCCGACTAGCGGGGTAAAATTATACACAGATACGCAGTATTTT.

V gene TRBV4-1 combines with J gene TRBJ2-5, with TRBD1 identical over 10 bases. Trimming at V came to 7 bases and at J to 11 bases, leaving 19 bases not matched to a gene. The CDR3 consists of 16 residues. Per the germline V gene, CDR1 is MGHRA and CDR2 is YSYEKL. The CDR3 sequence: CASIAQMGQGSWEQYF. In DNA form, the CDR3 reads TGCGCCAGCATCGCACAAATGGGACAGGGGAGTTGGGAGCAGTACTTC.